The clone carrying this T cell receptor (beta chain) was observed a few times. The source of the sample is a study of cytomegalovirus exposure and HLA in healthy donors. The CDR3 spans 15 residues. Germline CDR1 MDHEN, CDR2 SYDVKM. With V trimmed by 5 bases and J by 7 bases, 10 bases remained unmatched. Researchers ran the PCR with 60 Vbeta and 13 Jbeta primers. Data came from immunoSEQ multiplex PCR; TCRdb stores just in-frame clones and leaves some out. Here the sample spans under 200,000 clones, about nine tenths being singletons. Sequences were obtained from PBMCs. This TCR derives from a boy under 10 years old in good health and CMV-seronegative. The chain carries TRBV28 and TRBJ1-4; 7 bases map to TRBD1. Written as DNA, the CDR3 is TGTGCCAGCAGTCGAGGGGGCGCGGGAAGTGAAAAACTGTTTTTT. It yields the protein CASSRGGAGSEKLFF. Full variable domain (outside the CDR3, taken from reference TRBV28 and TRBJ1-4): DVKVTQSSRYLVKRTGEKVFLECVQDMDHENMFWYRQDPGLGLRLIYFSYDVKMKEKGDIPEGYSVSREKKERFSLILESASTNQTSMYLCASSRGGAGSEKLFFGSGTQLSVL.